The 23 T cell receptor beta chains reported below all come from one sample, sequenced in a study of blood T cell repertoires in COVID-19. The method was immunoSEQ multiplex PCR; TCRdb's version includes in-frame clones alone and lacks a portion of them. The sample has 95,000 to 110,000 clones, 89% seen once. The sequenced sample was peripheral blood. The receptors come from a man in his forties with active or convalescent COVID-19.

In this sample, this clone turned up a few times. The rearrangement joins TRBV25-1 to TRBJ1-2, with 11 bases identical to TRBD1. This CDR3 has 14 amino acids. The V gene's germline CDR1 is MGHDK and CDR2 SYGVNS. Losses at the gene ends were 4 bases for V and 5 bases for J; bases not matched to a gene: 3. The CDR3 here is CASSGTGGLYGYTF. CDR3 in DNA: TGTGCCAGCAGTGGGACAGGGGGCCTTTATGGCTACACCTTC.

This clone has more than one count but fewer than ten. The rearrangement joins TRBV4-2 to TRBJ2-2, with D perhaps TRBD1 (5 bases). The CDR3 loop spans 16 amino acids. CDR1 is LGHNA and CDR2 is YNFKEQ in the germline V gene. V gave up 4 bases and J gave up 1 base, with 13 bases separating them. Written as DNA, the CDR3 is TGTGCCAGCAGCCCCCGTACCCAGGGGAACACCGGGGAGCTGTTTTTT. It specifies CASSPRTQGNTGELFF.

The J gene is TRBJ1-5, the V gene TRBV21-1. TRBV21-1 is marked as a pseudogene. The length of the CDR3 is 19 residues. The CDR3 DNA sequence: TGTGCCAGCAGCAAGTACCTATTGCGGGACGGATATAGCAATCAGCCCCAGCATTTT. This codes for CASSKYLLRDGYSNQPQHF.

The rearrangement links TRBV5-4 to TRBJ2-7; maybe TRBD2 (6 bases). Germline V gene sequence: CDR1 SGHNT, CDR2 YYREEE (reference sequence). The CDR3 loop spans 15 amino acids. Trimming stripped 0 bases from V and 1 base from J, with 11 bases between. CDR3 region: CASSLVGRESYEQYF. CDR3 nucleotide sequence: TGTGCCAGCAGCTTGGTAGGTCGGGAGTCCTACGAGCAGTACTTC.

This sequence joins TRBV7-8 and TRBJ1-1; D might be TRBD1 (5 bases). Per the germline V gene, CDR1 is SGHVS and CDR2 is FQNEAQ. The CDR3 contains 14 residues. The V end was cut by 4 bases, the J end by 1 base, with 10 bases between. CDR3 sequence reads: CASSWADKNTEAFF. DNA for the CDR3: TGTGCCAGCAGCTGGGCGGACAAGAACACTGAAGCTTTCTTT.

The genes are TRBV9 and TRBJ2-7; TRBD2 matches 12 bases. V lost 3 bases and J lost 7; bases outside the gene matches: 5. This CDR3 is 14 amino acids long. Germline CDR1 and CDR2: SGDLS and YYNGEE. CDR3: CASSASGRVSEQYF. In DNA form, the CDR3 reads TGTGCCAGCAGCGCTAGCGGGAGGGTCAGTGAGCAGTACTTC.

The rearrangement links TRBV6-1 to TRBJ2-4; 7 nucleotides match TRBD2. The CDR3 is 17 amino acids. The germline V gene encodes CDR1 MNHNS and CDR2 SASEGT. V shed 3 bases and J 9 bases; nucleotides not matched to a gene: 17. The CDR3 here is CASSDLRRGRAEGIQYF. DNA of the CDR3: TGTGCCAGCAGTGATCTACGTCGGGGGAGGGCCGAAGGCATTCAGTACTTC.

This clone was observed once. V is TRBV12-3 or TRBV12-4 and J is TRBJ1-1; tentatively, D is TRBD1 (5 bases). V dropped 3 bases and J dropped 5 bases, with 10 bases sitting between them. The CDR3 is 13 amino acids. The DNA for the CDR3 is TGTGCCAGCAGTTTGAAGGGGAAAACTGAAGCTTTCTTT. This encodes CASSLKGKTEAFF.

V usage is TRBV6-2 or TRBV6-3 and J usage is TRBJ1-4; possible D gene TRBD1, 5 bases. V was shortened by 2 bases and J by 6 bases, with 7 bases between the two germline ends. The V gene's germline CDR1 is MNHEY and CDR2 SVGEGT. The CDR3 has 13 amino acids. CDR3 region: CASSYAGHEKLFF. CDR3 coding DNA: TGTGCCAGCAGTTACGCGGGGCATGAAAAACTGTTTTTT.

The chain couples TRBV19 to TRBJ2-5; a possible D gene is TRBD2 (6 bases). The CDR3 extends over 12 amino acids. Per the germline V gene, CDR1 is LNHDA and CDR2 is SQIVND (reference sequence). V was shortened by 5 bases and J by 3 bases, with 7 bases between the two germline ends. CDR3 residues: CASSWGEETQYF. Written as DNA, the CDR3 is TGTGCCAGTAGTTGGGGGGAAGAGACCCAGTACTTC. Supplemented by reference TRBV19 and TRBJ2-5, the full variable domain reads DGGITQSPKYLFRKEGQNVTLSCEQNLNHDAMYWYRQDPGQGLRLIYYSQIVNDFQKGDIAEGYSVSREKKESFPLTVTSAQKNPTAFYLCASSWGEETQYFGPGTRLLVL.

V is TRBV7-3 and J is TRBJ2-1; D ambiguous. The V and J ends lost 5 bases and 1 base respectively, with 12 bases between them. This CDR3 contains 15 residues. Germline loops: CDR1 SGHTA, CDR2 FQGTGA. CDR3 region: CASSPRLGSYNEQFF. CDR3 nucleotide sequence: TGTGCCAGCAGCCCAAGACTCGGATCCTACAATGAGCAGTTCTTC.

V gene TRBV24-1 combines with J gene TRBJ2-2; possible D gene TRBD1, 6 bases. Between the trimmed V and J ends, which lost 4 bases and 1 base, there was a span of 15 bases. The CDR3 runs to 17 residues. The germline V gene encodes CDR1 KGHDR and CDR2 SFDVKD. The DNA for the CDR3 is TGTGCCACCAGTGACCGGTCCGGGACATTGAACACCGGGGAGCTGTTTTTT. Translated: CATSDRSGTLNTGELFF.

The V gene is TRBV5-6, the J gene TRBJ2-5; TRBD1 agrees at 7 bases. The CDR3 runs to 13 residues. Germline V gene data show CDR1 as SGHDT and CDR2 as YYEEEE. The V segment lost 2 bases and the J segment 5 bases; nucleotides outside the gene matches: 3. The CDR3 region has the DNA TGTGCCAGCAGCTTTCAGGGGGTGGAGACCCAGTACTTC. It yields the protein CASSFQGVETQYF.

The genes are TRBV3-1 (or the pseudogene TRBV3-2) and TRBJ1-2; D might be TRBD1 (6 bases). V gave up 4 bases and J gave up 4 bases, with 13 bases separating them. The CDR3 totals 14 residues. From germline, CDR1 is LGHDT and CDR2 YNNKEL (reference sequence). CDR3 in amino acids: CASSPTGSSYGYTF. The CDR3 DNA follows: TGTGCCAGCAGCCCAACAGGGAGCAGCTATGGCTACACCTTC.

The chain employs TRBV7-2 and TRBJ2-7; D perhaps matches TRBD2 (5 bases). The CDR3 covers 17 residues. V lost 5 bases to trimming and J lost 0 bases, with 20 bases between them. Germline CDR1 reads SGHTA; CDR2 reads FQGNSA. The CDR3 sequence: CASSTAEYAGLSYEQYF. In DNA, the CDR3 is TGTGCCAGCAGCACTGCGGAGTACGCGGGCCTCTCCTACGAGCAGTACTTC. Full variable domain (remainder filled in from reference TRBV7-2 and TRBJ2-7): GAGVSQSPSNKVTEKGKDVELRCDPISGHTALYWYRQSLGQGLEFLIYFQGNSAPDKSGLPSDRFSAERTGGSVSTLTIQRTQQEDSAVYLCASSTAEYAGLSYEQYFGPGTRLTVT.

The V and J genes are TRBV6-5 and TRBJ2-1, with TRBD2 matching 11 bases. The CDR3 contains 15 residues. The germline V gene encodes CDR1 MNHEY and CDR2 SVGAGI. Trimming cost V 6 bases and J 4 bases; bases outside gene matches: 5. CDR3 in amino acids: CASSLAGGLYNEQFF. The DNA for the CDR3 is TGTGCCAGCAGCCTAGCGGGAGGCCTATACAATGAGCAGTTCTTC.

CDR3 coding DNA: TGTGCCAGCAGCCAGGGCAGGGGGCTCTCTGGCTACACCTTC. Its protein is CASSQGRGLSGYTF. The chain couples TRBV3-1 (or the pseudogene TRBV3-2) to TRBJ1-2; 8 bases are a match to TRBD1. This CDR3 spans 14 amino acids. CDR1 is LGHDT, CDR2 YNNKEL, per germline (reference sequence). The V and J ends lost 3 bases and 7 bases, in that order; junction bases with no gene match: 7.

In nucleotides, the CDR3 is TGTGCCAGCAGCGTGGGACAGGGGCCCAGGCAAGAGACCCAGTACTTC. As protein: CASSVGQGPRQETQYF. This chain links TRBV11-2 with TRBJ2-5; 10 bases align to TRBD1. This CDR3 comprises 16 residues. J gave up 2 bases and V 5 bases, and 8 bases lay outside the gene matches. The V gene's germline CDR1 is SGHAT and CDR2 FQNNGV.

In its sample, this clone was seen a few times. The gene calls are TRBV5-5 and TRBJ2-7, with 8 bases matching TRBD1. The CDR3 consists of 15 residues. The V gene's germline CDR1 is SGHKS and CDR2 YYEKEE (reference sequence). The trim removed 5 bases at V and 0 bases at J, leaving 7 bases unmatched. CDR3 sequence: CASRYRTGSSYEQYF. In nucleotides, the CDR3 is TGTGCCAGCAGGTATAGGACAGGGAGCTCCTACGAGCAGTACTTC.

CDR3 coding DNA: TGCGCCAGCAGCGTACAGGGGGAAGGTGAAAAACTGTTTTTT. Translation: CASSVQGEGEKLFF. The chain is built from TRBV5-1 and TRBJ1-4; 8 bases align to TRBD1. CDR1 SGHRS and CDR2 YFSETQ come from the germline V gene. The V and J ends lost 4 bases and 7 bases, in that order; junction bases with no gene match: 6. This CDR3 has 14 amino acids. Full variable domain (rest looked up from reference TRBV5-1 and TRBJ1-4): KAGVTQTPRYLIKTRGQQVTLSCSPISGHRSVSWYQQTPGQGLQFLFEYFSETQRNKGNFPGRFSGRQFSNSRSEMNVSTLELGDSALYLCASSVQGEGEKLFFGSGTQLSVL.

This clone turned up a few times. This chain uses TRBV30 with TRBJ1-5; D ambiguous. Germline values: CDR1 GTSNPN, CDR2 SVGIG (reference sequence). CDR3 length equals 15 residues. V shed 3 bases and J shed 2 bases, with 14 bases lying between them. CDR3 region: CAWSPTPRGNQPQHF. CDR3 in DNA: TGTGCCTGGAGCCCCACCCCAAGAGGCAATCAGCCCCAGCATTTT.

The J gene is TRBJ1-2, the V gene TRBV10-3, with D maybe TRBD1 (6 bases). V was shortened by 4 bases and J by 5 bases, with 11 bases between the two germline ends. Germline CDR1 and CDR2: ENHRY and SYGVKD. The CDR3 has 13 residues. The CDR3 bases are TGTGCCATCAGTGTTATGACAGGATATGGCTACACCTTC. It is translated as CAISVMTGYGYTF.

The V gene is TRBV15, the J gene TRBJ1-3; tentative D call: TRBD1 (6 bases). V was trimmed by 2 bases and J by 2 bases, leaving 16 bases between them. CDR3 length: 17 amino acids. Germline V gene sequence: CDR1 LNHNV, CDR2 YYDKDF (reference sequence). Written as DNA, the CDR3 is TGTGCCACCAGCAGAAAACAGGGAAAAATGGCTGGAAACACCATATATTTT. This sequence encodes CATSRKQGKMAGNTIYF.